Here is one TCR beta chain with its context. Its antigen remains unidentified. The input lacks base qualities; no much larger clone sits a single base away. This specimen comes from a study of blood T cell repertoires in COVID-19 (TCRdb year 2020). A note on the overall study: The collaborator samples originated in the United States, Italy and Spain and spanned the acute and convalescent phases of COVID-19. The material from the prospective study consisted of cDNA or gDNA derived from T cells, B-cell-depleted T cells, or PBMCs. Deeply sampled blood TCRbeta repertoires from subjects exposed to, actively infected with, or recovered from COVID-19 were included in the dataset. The repertoires were released in a freely available public database intended as a resource for research on the immune response to SARS-CoV-2. Samples were obtained from the ongoing ImmuneRACE study (first 160 participants) and from about 1,300 subjects provided by 6 global collaborators. The sample metadata nearly always contained a de-identified subject ID, COVID-19 status, age in years and sex. HLA class I and class II types, where available, came from metadata supplied by the sample provider rather than from assay-based typing. Broad study findings and their caveats: Clinical and demographic metadata were provided uncurated, with the amount varying by source and participant.

V was cut back by 5 bases and J by 6 bases, leaving a gap of 11 bases between them. Inclusive of the bounding cysteine and phenylalanine, the CDR3 is 13 residues long. CDR3 DNA only is kept here, 39 bases in frame from base 1. For CDR1 and CDR2, the germline V gene lists MDHEN and SYDVKM. Collaborating institutions collected whole blood in K2EDTA tubes following their own protocols. For TCRbeta analysis, collaborator samples were shipped as frozen whole blood, as isolated PBMCs, or as DNA extracted from either sample type. TCRbeta CDR3 regions were amplified from genomic DNA by means of the immunoSEQ Assay, a bias-controlled multiplex PCR. As for how the authors treated the data: Nucleated cell counts per sample were estimated from amplification of reference gene primers within the assay. To quantify the absolute abundance of each unique TCRbeta CDR3 rearrangement, sequence reads were collapsed and filtered. For each sample, productive Simpson clonality was calculated as the square root of Simpson's diversity index across productive rearrangements. Here the immuneACCESS table is served through TCRdb, limited to in-frame sequences with V and J called. Missing clones are a known gap in these copies; in checked studies unresolved V genes cover under half, and the rest lacks a known reason. Clone size and the V and J calls come from that table; the DNA yielded D and trimming. The sample table shows 60,000 to 75,000 clones, and more than 75% are seen once. The leading ten clones occupy roughly 13% of the sample.

This TCR derives from a woman aged 55 to 70 with acute or convalescent COVID-19. Sequencing was carried out using peripheral blood. The rearranged chain carries TRBV28 and TRBJ1-5, with the D gene uncertain. The nucleotides read TGTGCCAGCAGTCGGCAGGTCGGTCAGCCCCAGCATTTT. This is translated as CASSRQVGQPQHF.